This T cell receptor (beta chain) comes out of a study of blood T cells in healthy people across ages (dated by TCRdb to the mid-2010s). Regarding the study in general: Template switching captured roughly one uniquely barcoded TCR beta cDNA molecule per two T cells in model experiments. Age-related changes in TCR beta repertoire diversity were measured in the study by deep sequencing normalized with unique cDNA molecular identifiers. Four age groups were formed from the donors: young (average 16 years), middle-aged (approximately 39), aged (around 68) and long-lived (about 80). To avoid experimental bias, donors of different ages were spread randomly across the sequencing lanes. For two donors (one aged 18 to 30 and one aged 80 or older), the study analyzed two additional independent replicas of 1 million unique cDNA reads from the same blood draw.

Donors were roughly 40 systemically healthy Caucasian individuals from Russia aged roughly 6 to 90 years. Approximately 9.3 milliliters of peripheral blood were drawn from each donor into EDTA-treated Vacutainer tubes. Ficoll-Paque density-gradient centrifugation was used to isolate PBMCs, with at least 6.5 million per sample. Trizol reagent was used to extract total RNA from PBMCs, with at least 5 micrograms per sample. For every donor, flow cytometry on a PBMC aliquot measured the percentage of naive CD45RAhigh/CD27high T cells. Results and caveats for the whole study, not just this receptor: Because donor CMV infection status was unknown, age-related changes in expanded clonotypes were potentially confounded. A strong correlation was found between observed TCR beta diversity and the percentage of naive T cells measured by flow cytometry. Estimates of total diversity from one million sequenced T cells were regarded as lower bounds and underestimates. Observed TCR beta diversity per million T cells fell roughly linearly with age, and a significant reduction was already apparent by age around 40. Compared with the aged group, the long-lived group had more naive CD4+ T cells, fewer expanded clones and increased TCR diversity, suggesting age selection. Because profiling used bulk unsorted PBMCs, naive and antigen-experienced compartments could not be compared conclusively.

As concerns this clonotype: What this receptor recognizes is not known. One end of the junction fails to match germline, which may point to a read error.

Receptors were amplified or captured by 5' RACE. A second about 7 to 11 cycle PCR used a sample-barcoded 5' primer and a J-beta primer mix. A template-switch 5' adaptor carrying 12 random nucleotides introduced a unique molecular identifier onto each TCR beta cDNA molecule. Each sample yielded at least 2.5 million CDR3-containing paired-end reads. First-strand cDNA was synthesized from all RNA with the Mint cDNA synthesis kit, primed by a TRBC-specific oligonucleotide. Following uracil-DNA glycosylase treatment, all cDNA underwent a first 18-cycle PCR with the universal primers M1SS and BC2_uni_R. The authors' pipeline ran thus. For normalization, 1 million high-quality reads were randomly selected from each sample, with every read carrying a distinct molecular identifier. Reads with shared molecular identifiers were discarded instead of being binned into consensus sequences. MiTCR, run with a Q25 quality threshold and the strictest error-elimination algorithm, handled CDR3 identification, clonotype clustering and error correction. A nonparametric unseen species model using Euler transformation provided a lower-bound estimate of total TCR beta diversity. TCRdb trimmed the raw reads at Q25, called clones with MiXCR and kept productive beta chains. For every CDR3 protein sequence, its rows merge into one entry that carries the most common genes and DNA. V and J calls and clone size were set by TCRdb, not the authors. The sample table records approximately 1,700,000 distinct CDR3 sequences; 30% to 40% of these occur just once. The top ten constitute around 23% of the sample.

This clonotype originated in a human donor in good health. Sequencing input: blood.

The DNA sequence is given as TGCGCCAGCAGTTTCAGTTATAGCAATCAGCCCCAGCATTTT. Protein translation: CASSFSYSNQPQHF. This receptor chain uses TRBV12-3 or TRBV12-4 and TRBJ1-5; a confident D gene designation cannot be given. Spanning cysteine to phenylalanine, the CDR3 consists of 14 amino acids. The read is trimmed to its CDR3 DNA, 42 bases read in frame from base 1.